The clone carrying this T cell receptor (beta chain) was counted many times. Trimming cost V 1 base and J 5 bases, with 16 bases left between them. Germline V CDR1 and CDR2: SGHRS, YFSETQ. The CDR3 is 15 residues long. Source study methods: Using reference gene primer amplification, nucleated cell counts were estimated. Assay: immunoSEQ multiplex PCR; the TCRdb copy retains only in-frame clones and omits some. V and J calls and clone size are those listed in that table; D and trimming were worked out from the DNA. The data show 70,000 to 80,000 clones, around 83% seen once. This sample is part of a study of blood T cell repertoires in COVID-19. As for the study in general: The origin of the acute and convalescent COVID-19 samples was the United States, Italy and Spain.

The rearrangement uses TRBV5-1 and TRBJ2-7, with D maybe TRBD2 (6 bases). The TCR sequence derives from a man older than 75 with acute or convalescent COVID-19. The sequenced sample was peripheral blood. CDR3 DNA sequence: TGCGCCAGCAGCTTGACCATTACAGGAGGGGACGAGCAGTACTTC. It specifies CASSLTITGGDEQYF.